A selection of T cell receptor beta chains follows, all from one sample in a study of blood T cell repertoires in COVID-19. This table comes from immunoSEQ multiplex PCR, and its TCRdb copy is limited to in-frame clones, with some not included. The sample carries 250,000 or so clones, approximately 90% recorded once. Sequenced input: PBMCs or T cells enriched from blood (not recorded which). The receptors here all came from a man in his forties who had recovered from COVID-19. Each CDR3 is given with its conserved first and last residue. The D gene is left open where the match is weak. Expanded clones get a size class; other rows say once, few or many, or leave the size out.

DNA,CDR3,V,J,size,D
TGTGCCAGCAGCGCCGGGACAGGGTCCTACAATGAGCAGTTCTTC,CASSAGTGSYNEQFF,TRBV7-8,TRBJ2-1,once,TRBD1
TGCGCCAGCAGCCCTAACAGACAGTCGGCGGGGATTTCCTACGAGCAGTACTTC,CASSPNRQSAGISYEQYF,TRBV5-1,TRBJ2-7,-,-
TGTGCCAGTAGTGGGGGGGGCCGATCCTACAATGAGCAGTTCTTC,CASSGGGRSYNEQFF,TRBV19,TRBJ2-1,-,-
TGTGCCAGCAGCCAGGGCAGGGGGCAGCCCCAGCATTTT,CASSQGRGQPQHF,TRBV3-1/TRBV3-2,TRBJ1-5,-,TRBD1
TGTGCCAGCAGCCAAGAAGATGGGCAGACCACAGATACGCAGTATTTT,CASSQEDGQTTDTQYF,TRBV4-2,TRBJ2-3,-,-
TGCGCCAGCAGCCCCCCGGGTGACAGGCGGTTGAATGAGCAGTTCTTC,CASSPPGDRRLNEQFF,TRBV4-3,TRBJ2-1,once,-
TGTGCCAGCAGTCCCGTAGAGGGGGGGATCTCCTACGAGCAGTACTTC,CASSPVEGGISYEQYF,TRBV7-2,TRBJ2-7,-,-
TGTGCCAGCAGCTTGGATGCAGGGCAATCTGGCTACACCTTC,CASSLDAGQSGYTF,TRBV5-8,TRBJ1-2,-,-
TGTGCCAGCAGCTTAGAAGCGAGGGCTAGCGGGAGGCCCAACGAGCAGTACTTC,CASSLEARASGRPNEQYF,TRBV11-2,TRBJ2-7,-,TRBD2
TGCAGCGTTGAGGTTCTACAGGGGGCCGTATCCATGAACACTGAAGCTTTCTTT,CSVEVLQGAVSMNTEAFF,TRBV29-1,TRBJ1-1,-,TRBD1
TGTGCCAGCGGTGGACTAGCGGGATACGAGCAGTACTTC,CASGGLAGYEQYF,TRBV2,TRBJ2-7,-,TRBD2
TGTGCCAGTAACCCCGACAGGGCGGGCGATGGCTACACCTTC,CASNPDRAGDGYTF,TRBV19,TRBJ1-2,-,TRBD1
TGTGCCAGCAGCCAAGATCGGACTAGCGGGAGGGGAGAGACCCAGTACTTC,CASSQDRTSGRGETQYF,TRBV14,TRBJ2-5,-,TRBD2
TGTGCCAGTAGTATCCCCTGGGCAGAGAACACTGAAGCTTTCTTT,CASSIPWAENTEAFF,TRBV19,TRBJ1-1,-,-
TGTGCCAGCTCACCACAAGGACAGGGGGCCGGGGAGCTGTTTTTT,CASSPQGQGAGELFF,TRBV18,TRBJ2-2,-,TRBD1
TGCGCCAGCAGCCAAGTTGAACAGGGGCCTCGCTCCTACGAGCAGTACTTC,CASSQVEQGPRSYEQYF,TRBV4-1,TRBJ2-7,few,TRBD1
TGTGCCAGCAGTGAAGGGCAGGGTAGAGCTAACTATGGCTACACCTTC,CASSEGQGRANYGYTF,TRBV2,TRBJ1-2,-,-
TGTGCCAGCAGCTCAAGGGGACAGGGTACGTTCGGTGAGCAGTTCTTC,CASSSRGQGTFGEQFF,TRBV11-3,TRBJ2-1,-,TRBD1
TGTGCCAGTAGTCCCGGTTTGCGGGACAGGGTTACTAACTATGGCTACACCTTC,CASSPGLRDRVTNYGYTF,TRBV19,TRBJ1-2,-,TRBD1
TGTGCCAGTATCGGGGCAGCGGGGGGATATGAGCAGTTCTTC,CASIGAAGGYEQFF,TRBV19,TRBJ2-1,-,TRBD2
TGTGCCAGCAGTTACGGAGACAGGGGATACTACGAGCAGTACTTC,CASSYGDRGYYEQYF,TRBV6-5,TRBJ2-7,-,TRBD1
TGCGCCAGCAGCTTTGGACAGGACACTGAAGCTTTCTTT,CASSFGQDTEAFF,TRBV5-1,TRBJ1-1,few,TRBD1
TGTGCCAGCAGCTGGGGACAGGGGAGCTCTGGAAACACCATATATTTT,CASSWGQGSSGNTIYF,TRBV7-2,TRBJ1-3,-,TRBD1
TGTGCCAGCAGCCTCGAGGGGGTAGGGAATGAGCAGTTCTTC,CASSLEGVGNEQFF,TRBV2,TRBJ2-1,-,-
TGTGCCAGCAGCCTGGACAGGGGGCTTGGAAACACCATATATTTT,CASSLDRGLGNTIYF,TRBV5-8,TRBJ1-3,-,TRBD1
TGTGCCAGCAGTTCTGGGGGGTATCAGCCCCAGCATTTT,CASSSGGYQPQHF,TRBV28,TRBJ1-5,once,-
TGCGCCAGCAGCCAAGATAACCCGCGTTTCTCTGAAAAACTGTTTTTT,CASSQDNPRFSEKLFF,TRBV4-1,TRBJ1-4,-,-